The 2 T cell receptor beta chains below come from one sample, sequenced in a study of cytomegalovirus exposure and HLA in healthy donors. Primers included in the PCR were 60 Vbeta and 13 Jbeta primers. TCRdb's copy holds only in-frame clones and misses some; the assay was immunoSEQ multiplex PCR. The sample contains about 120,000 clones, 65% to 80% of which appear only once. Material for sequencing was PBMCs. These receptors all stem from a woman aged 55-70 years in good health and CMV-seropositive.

The CDR3 nucleotides read TGTGCCAGCAGCTTGGCCAGCTCTGGAAACACCATATATTTT. The encoded protein is CASSLASSGNTIYF. The rearrangement joins TRBV5-5 to TRBJ1-3, with D hard to call. The CDR3 is made up of 14 amino acids. Trimming left V 0 bases short and J 0 bases short, with 4 bases between. Germline-derived CDR1 and CDR2 are SGHKS and YYEKEE (reference sequence).

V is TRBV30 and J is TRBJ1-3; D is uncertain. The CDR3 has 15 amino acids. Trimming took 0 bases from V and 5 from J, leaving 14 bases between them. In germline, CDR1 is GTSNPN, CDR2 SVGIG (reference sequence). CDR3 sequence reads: CAWSVAASPRNTIYF. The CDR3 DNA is TGTGCCTGGAGTGTAGCGGCCAGCCCAAGAAACACCATATATTTT.